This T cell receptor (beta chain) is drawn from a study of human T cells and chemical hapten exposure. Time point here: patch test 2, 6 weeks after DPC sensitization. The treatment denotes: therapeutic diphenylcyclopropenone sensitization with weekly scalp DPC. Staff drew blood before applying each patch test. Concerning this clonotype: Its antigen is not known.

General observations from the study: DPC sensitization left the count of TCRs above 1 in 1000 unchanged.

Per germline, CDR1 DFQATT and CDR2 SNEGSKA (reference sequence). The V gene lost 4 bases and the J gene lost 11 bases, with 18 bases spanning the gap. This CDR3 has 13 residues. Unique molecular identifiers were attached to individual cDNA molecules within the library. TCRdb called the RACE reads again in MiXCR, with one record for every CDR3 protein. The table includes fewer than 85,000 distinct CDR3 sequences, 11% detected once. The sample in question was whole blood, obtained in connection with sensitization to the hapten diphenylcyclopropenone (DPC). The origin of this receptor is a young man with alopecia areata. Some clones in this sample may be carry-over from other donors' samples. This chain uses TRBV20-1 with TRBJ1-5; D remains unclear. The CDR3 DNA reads TGCAGTGCTACCACCTATGGGAGTACGGCCCAGCATTTT. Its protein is CSATTYGSTAQHF.